These T cell receptor beta chains were read from a single sample in a study of cytomegalovirus exposure and HLA in healthy donors. Method: immunoSEQ multiplex PCR; TCRdb's copy keeps in-frame clones and lacks some. Here the sample spans a few hundred thousand clones, under 95% being singletons. Material: PBMCs. These receptors were taken from a woman under 30 in good health and CMV-seronegative. Both conserved end residues are part of each CDR3. D genes are given only for firm matches. A row's size may be missing; if present it is once, few, many or a size class.

NA,TRBJ2-2,NA,TRBV10-1,CASSESGSWASGELFF,TGCGCCAGCAGTGAGTCGGGCTCCTGGGCATCCGGGGAGCTGTTTTTT
NA,TRBJ2-6,once,TRBV10-3,CAIRETEIGANVLTF,TGTGCCATCAGGGAGACGGAGATAGGGGCCAACGTCCTGACTTTC
NA,TRBJ1-2,NA,TRBV5-1,CASSLDSFNYGYTF,TGCGCCAGCAGCTTGGACAGTTTTAACTATGGCTACACCTTC
NA,TRBJ2-1,NA,TRBV9,CASSAGKASSYNEQFF,TGTGCCAGCAGCGCGGGAAAGGCCAGCTCCTACAATGAGCAGTTCTTC
TRBD1,TRBJ1-5,NA,TRBV27,CASSLGTGERGNQPQHF,TGTGCCAGCAGTTTAGGGACAGGGGAGCGAGGCAATCAGCCCCAGCATTTT
NA,TRBJ2-7,NA,TRBV20-1,CSARGASEQYF,TGCAGTGCTAGAGGGGCTTCCGAGCAGTACTTC
TRBD1,TRBJ1-5,NA,TRBV6-1,CASSSQDRSVQPQHF,TGTGCCAGCAGTTCTCAGGACAGGTCGGTTCAGCCCCAGCATTTT
NA,TRBJ2-3,NA,TRBV6-5,CASSSNGARDTQYF,TGTGCCAGCAGTTCCAACGGAGCGCGGGATACGCAGTATTTT
TRBD1,TRBJ1-2,NA,TRBV19,CASSIRQGALNYGYTF,TGTGCCAGTAGTATCCGGCAGGGGGCCCTTAACTATGGCTACACCTTC
NA,TRBJ1-5,NA,TRBV27,CASSYSSGGGYSNQPQHF,TGTGCCAGCAGTTACTCCAGTGGTGGGGGGTATAGCAATCAGCCCCAGCATTTT
NA,TRBJ1-6,few,TRBV11-2,CASSLGRVSGSPLHF,TGTGCCAGCAGCCTCGGTCGAGTGTCGGGATCACCCCTCCACTTT
TRBD1,TRBJ1-1,NA,TRBV28,CASSLRQGGTEAFF,TGTGCCAGCAGTTTACGACAGGGAGGCACTGAAGCTTTCTTT
NA,TRBJ1-1,NA,TRBV10-2,CATIQMVNTEAFF,TGCGCCACAATCCAGATGGTGAACACTGAAGCTTTCTTT
TRBD1,TRBJ2-7,NA,TRBV2,CASRTGGYEQYF,TGTGCCAGCAGGACAGGGGGCTACGAGCAGTACTTC
NA,TRBJ1-1,few,TRBV9,CASSVTGLGNTEAFF,TGTGCCAGCAGCGTGACGGGGTTAGGGAACACTGAAGCTTTCTTT
NA,TRBJ1-5,once,TRBV18,CASSRARGGDQPQHF,TGTGCCAGCTCACGGGCCCGGGGCGGGGACCAGCCCCAGCATTTT
NA,TRBJ2-7,NA,TRBV6-1,CATRVPYEQYF,TGTGCCACCCGCGTACCCTACGAGCAGTACTTC
NA,TRBJ1-2,NA,TRBV7-9,CASSGGTDYGYTF,TGTGCCAGCAGCGGGGGGACGGACTATGGCTACACCTTC
TRBD1,TRBJ2-3,NA,TRBV6-5,CASSTGGASTDTQYF,TGTGCCAGCAGCACAGGGGGAGCTAGCACAGATACGCAGTATTTT
NA,TRBJ1-2,NA,TRBV10-3,CAISSGGVGYGYTF,TGTGCCATCAGCTCGGGGGGAGTCGGCTATGGCTACACCTTC
TRBD2,TRBJ2-5,NA,TRBV5-4,CASSLLSGLAQETQYF,TGTGCCAGCAGCTTGTTGTCGGGACTAGCACAAGAGACCCAGTACTTC
NA,TRBJ2-7,NA,TRBV11-2,CASSEPGGAYEQYF,TGTGCCAGCAGCGAACCTGGCGGGGCCTACGAGCAGTACTTC
NA,TRBJ1-1,NA,TRBV30,CAWSAGRMRRNTEAFF,TGTGCCTGGAGTGCCGGTCGGATGAGGAGGAACACTGAAGCTTTCTTT
NA,TRBJ2-7,NA,TRBV11-2,CASSLRRVHSYEQYF,TGTGCCAGCAGCTTACGTCGGGTTCACTCCTACGAGCAGTACTTC
TRBD1,TRBJ1-1,NA,TRBV11-3,CASSPGGVGNTEAFF,TGTGCCAGCAGCCCAGGGGGAGTGGGAAACACTGAAGCTTTCTTT
NA,TRBJ2-3,NA,TRBV10-3,CAISGSVDTQYF,TGTGCCATCAGTGGATCAGTCGATACGCAGTATTTT
NA,TRBJ1-5,NA,TRBV19,CASSIGGGEGQPQHF,TGTGCCAGTAGTATCGGGGGGGGCGAGGGCCAGCCCCAGCATTTT
NA,TRBJ2-7,NA,TRBV30,CAWSVQVTYEQYF,TGTGCCTGGAGTGTACAAGTTACATACGAGCAGTACTTC
NA,TRBJ2-1,NA,TRBV9,CASSAQSYNEQFF,TGTGCCAGCAGCGCACAAAGCTACAATGAGCAGTTCTTC
TRBD1,TRBJ2-5,NA,TRBV5-1,CASCSGGRRETQYF,TGCGCCAGCTGCTCAGGGGGCAGGAGGGAGACCCAGTACTTC
TRBD1,TRBJ2-1,NA,TRBV27,CASSWAGGHDEQFF,TGTGCCAGCAGTTGGGCAGGGGGCCATGATGAGCAGTTCTTC
NA,TRBJ2-5,NA,TRBV2,CASSNRVYQETQYF,TGTGCCAGCAGCAACAGGGTCTACCAAGAGACCCAGTACTTC
NA,TRBJ2-7,NA,TRBV28,CARPRGSYEQYF,TGTGCCAGACCCAGGGGCTCCTACGAGCAGTACTTC
TRBD2,TRBJ2-7,NA,TRBV12-5,CASGLVASGRVLEQYF,TGTGCTAGTGGTTTGGTGGCTAGCGGGAGAGTATTGGAGCAGTACTTC
NA,TRBJ1-2,NA,TRBV5-1,CASRGVGGYTF,TGCGCCAGCCGCGGGGTTGGAGGCTACACCTTC
NA,TRBJ1-4,NA,TRBV13,CASSLRGTNEKLFF,TGTGCCAGCAGCCTCCGGGGGACTAATGAAAAACTGTTTTTT
TRBD1,TRBJ1-5,NA,TRBV7-2,CASSLLSGGTQPQHF,TGTGCCAGCAGCTTATTATCAGGGGGTACTCAGCCCCAGCATTTT
TRBD1,TRBJ1-6,NA,TRBV6-5,CASSNRGSPSPLHF,TGTGCCAGCAGTAACAGGGGTTCGCCTTCACCCCTCCACTTT
TRBD1,TRBJ2-2,few,TRBV28,CASYYRGLGTGELFF,TGTGCCAGCTACTACAGGGGGCTAGGGACCGGGGAGCTGTTTTTT
NA,TRBJ1-5,NA,TRBV18,CASSPLPGEVNQPQHF,TGTGCCAGCTCACCACTACCGGGGGAGGTCAATCAGCCCCAGCATTTT
NA,TRBJ1-2,NA,TRBV5-1,CASSTGNYGYTF,TGCGCCAGCTCTACAGGGAACTATGGCTACACCTTC
TRBD2,TRBJ2-5,NA,TRBV28,CASSLVWREGQETQYF,TGTGCCAGCAGTCTGGTCTGGCGGGAGGGACAAGAGACCCAGTACTTC
NA,TRBJ2-2,NA,TRBV7-3,CASSLRREANTGELFF,TGTGCCAGCAGCTTACGACGGGAAGCGAACACCGGGGAGCTGTTTTTT
NA,TRBJ2-2,NA,TRBV12-5,CASGLLQGTGELFF,TGTGCTAGTGGTTTGTTGCAGGGGACCGGGGAGCTGTTTTTT